A single T cell receptor (beta chain) is shown here with its context. The junction departs from germline at one end; a sequencing error may be responsible. The sample comes from a study of cytomegalovirus exposure and HLA in healthy donors. Both 60 Vbeta primers and 13 Jbeta primers went into the PCR. Sequencing used immunoSEQ multiplex PCR; TCRdb keeps in-frame clones, though not all of them. The sample shows more than 95,000 clones, roughly 70% of them seen only once. Germline CDR1 is SEHNR and CDR2 is FQNEAQ (reference sequence). The CDR3 sequence is 11 residues long. The J gene is TRBJ2-7, the V gene TRBV7-9; the D is unclear. Input material: PBMCs. The clonotype comes from a man aged 35 to 55 in good health and CMV-seronegative. The CDR3 sequence: CSSSYRYEQYF. The DNA for the CDR3 is TGTTCCAGCAGTTATCGGTACGAGCAGTACTTC.